These T cell receptor beta chains were read from a single sample in a study of cytomegalovirus exposure and HLA in healthy donors. Measured with immunoSEQ multiplex PCR; TCRdb has only the in-frame clones, and not every one. This sample has fewer than 250,000 clones; roughly 88% occur once, and the top ten carry 0.71%. Source material: PBMCs. The receptors were sampled from a boy younger than 10 in good health and CMV-seronegative. The CDR3 runs from the conserved cysteine through the conserved F or W. D genes are given only for firm matches. Expanded clones are given a class, and other clones once, few, many or no size at all.

>.|TRBV30|TRBJ2-2|.
CAWSVLWQGRPSNTGELFF
TGTGCCTGGAGTGTTCTCTGGCAGGGAAGGCCTTCGAACACCGGGGAGCTGTTTTTT
>TRBD2|TRBV30|TRBJ2-1|once
CAWSGGRERAYNEQFF
TGTGCCTGGAGTGGAGGGCGGGAGAGGGCCTACAATGAGCAGTTCTTC
>.|TRBV6-1|TRBJ1-5|few
CASSGDNYSNQPQHF
TGTGCCAGCAGTGGAGACAATTATAGCAATCAGCCCCAGCATTTT
>.|TRBV30|TRBJ2-7|.
CAWTTGSSASYEQYF
TGTGCCTGGACTACCGGGTCTAGCGCCTCCTACGAGCAGTACTTC
>.|TRBV7-9|TRBJ1-1|.
CASSATVNTEAFF
TGTGCCAGCAGCGCGACAGTGAACACTGAAGCTTTCTTT
>TRBD1|TRBV7-7|TRBJ2-5|.
CASSLAGQGPQETQYF
TGTGCTAGCAGCTTAGCTGGACAGGGACCTCAAGAGACCCAGTACTTC
>TRBD1|TRBV19|TRBJ1-2|.
CASSIQGLGGYTF
TGTGCCAGTTCTATACAGGGGCTCGGTGGCTACACCTTC
>.|TRBV25-1|TRBJ2-7|few
CASSETGDTYEQYF
TGTGCCAGCAGTGAGACAGGTGACACCTACGAGCAGTACTTC
>TRBD1|TRBV5-1|TRBJ1-3|.
CASSLELNRGGNTIYF
TGCGCCAGCAGCTTGGAATTAAACAGGGGTGGAAACACCATATATTTT
>.|TRBV2|TRBJ1-5|once
CASRIQGRGTDQPQHF
TGTGCCAGCAGAATACAGGGTAGGGGGACCGATCAGCCCCAGCATTTT
>TRBD1|TRBV7-9|TRBJ1-1|.
CASSLQGLNTEAFF
TGTGCCAGCAGCCTACAGGGGCTGAACACTGAAGCTTTCTTT
>.|TRBV6-1|TRBJ2-5|.
CASSVAGRETQYF
TGTGCCAGCAGTGTGGCAGGGAGGGAGACCCAGTACTTC
>TRBD1|TRBV27|TRBJ1-4|.
CASSLLPGQSNEKLFF
TGTGCCAGCAGTTTATTACCGGGACAGAGTAATGAAAAACTGTTTTTT
>TRBD2|TRBV29-1|TRBJ2-7|.
CSVRLAGGPYEQYF
TGCAGCGTTCGACTAGCGGGAGGACCCTACGAGCAGTACTTC
>TRBD2|TRBV30|TRBJ2-3|.
CAWGGLAGGSDTQYF
TGTGCCTGGGGAGGACTAGCGGGGGGGTCGGATACGCAGTATTTT
>TRBD2|TRBV6-1|TRBJ2-5|.
CASSESLAGRRETQYF
TGTGCCAGCAGTGAATCCCTAGCGGGAAGACGTGAGACCCAGTACTTC
>.|TRBV4-1|TRBJ2-5|.
CASSQVGKQPPGQETQYF
TGCGCCAGCAGCCAAGTAGGGAAGCAGCCACCGGGGCAAGAGACCCAGTACTTC
>.|TRBV4-1|TRBJ2-3|.
CASSPPAGAADTQYF
TGCGCCAGCAGCCCCCCGGCGGGGGCGGCAGATACGCAGTATTTT
>TRBD2|TRBV6-5|TRBJ2-1|.
CASRSGGGDNEQFF
TGTGCCAGCAGGTCCGGCGGGGGGGACAATGAGCAGTTCTTC
>TRBD1|TRBV7-7|TRBJ2-5|.
CASSRDRQETQYF
TGTGCTAGCAGCCGGGACAGGCAAGAGACCCAGTACTTC
>.|TRBV2|TRBJ1-2|.
CASTPLSRVLNGYTF
TGTGCCAGCACACCCCTCTCAAGAGTTTTAAATGGCTACACCTTC
>TRBD2|TRBV5-4|TRBJ2-7|.
CASSQFPGLAGFSYEQYF
TGTGCCAGCAGCCAATTTCCGGGACTAGCGGGGTTTTCCTACGAGCAGTACTTC
>.|TRBV7-9|TRBJ1-1|.
CASSLETVRGTEAFF
TGTGCCAGCAGCTTAGAGACAGTCCGCGGCACTGAAGCTTTCTTT
>.|TRBV7-8|TRBJ1-2|.
CASSLGGPAPSYGYTF
TGTGCCAGCAGCTTAGGGGGGCCGGCTCCTAGCTATGGCTACACCTTC
>TRBD1|TRBV30|TRBJ2-2|.
CAWRVYMGDRLTGELFF
TGTGCCTGGAGGGTCTACATGGGGGACAGACTCACCGGGGAGCTGTTTTTT
>.|TRBV7-8|TRBJ2-5|.
CASSPGVETQYF
TGTGCCAGCAGCCCGGGGGTAGAGACCCAGTACTTC
>.|TRBV14|TRBJ1-4|.
CASSRGFEPLGKLFF
TGTGCCAGCAGCCGCGGATTTGAGCCCTTAGGAAAACTGTTTTTT